These 3 T cell receptor beta chains originate from one sample sequenced in a study of PD-L1 blockade in urothelial cancer. The assay was immunoSEQ multiplex PCR, and TCRdb's table has in-frame clones only and misses some. Of almost 50,000 clones in the sample, roughly four fifths were seen once. Sample time point: pretreatment peripheral blood. The sample was PBMCs, taken around atezolizumab (anti-PD-L1) treatment. These receptors originate from a man aged 65 to 85 with urothelial cancer.

J is TRBJ2-7 and V is TRBV10-2; 12 bases map to TRBD2. The length of the CDR3 is 15 residues. Germline values: CDR1 WSHSY, CDR2 SAAADI. V gave up 6 bases and J gave up 4 bases; unmatched junction bases: 7. The CDR3 loop reads CASSPTSGRTYEQYF. The CDR3, as DNA: TGCGCCAGCAGCCCGACTAGCGGGAGAACGTACGAGCAGTACTTC.

The rearrangement joins TRBV2 to TRBJ2-7; D is unresolved. V was cut by 6 bases and J by 2 bases, with 11 bases left in between. Germline CDR1 SNHLY, CDR2 FYNNEI. The CDR3 runs 13 residues. The CDR3 DNA sequence: TGTGCCAGCAGCGAGGCCCCACCCTACGAGCAGTACTTC. As protein: CASSEAPPYEQYF.

This chain uses TRBV6-5 with TRBJ1-2, with D unclear. Germline V gene data show CDR1 as MNHEY and CDR2 as SVGAGI. Trimming cost V 6 bases and J 4 bases, with 12 bases left between them. The CDR3 has 13 residues. The CDR3 DNA sequence: TGTGCCAGCAGCCCCTCCCAGGTCTATGGCTACACCTTC. This sequence encodes CASSPSQVYGYTF.